These 9 T cell receptor beta chains originate from one sample sequenced in a study of radiotherapy plus CTLA-4 blockade in lung cancer. The protocol was immunoSEQ multiplex PCR, while the TCRdb copy is restricted to in-frame clones and leaves out a portion. The data hold 90,000 to 100,000 clones, with approximately 72% observed a single time. Sequenced here: peripheral blood, sampled from a patient treated with radiotherapy plus ipilimumab. Receptors originate from a human donor with non-small cell lung cancer who had a partial response to radiotherapy plus ipilimumab. Some clones in this sample may be carry-over from other donors' samples.

The chain couples TRBV7-9 to TRBJ2-5; D is undetermined. The CDR3 has 13 residues. Trimming stripped 0 bases from V and 1 base from J, with 3 bases between. The germline V gene has CDR1 SEHNR and CDR2 FQNEAQ (reference sequence). The CDR3 bases are TGTGCCAGCAGCTTAGCGAGCCAAGAGACCCAGTACTTC. Translating it yields CASSLASQETQYF. Drawing the rest from reference TRBV7-9 and TRBJ2-5, the complete variable domain is DTGVSQNPRHKITKRGQNVTFRCDPISEHNRLYWYRQTLGQGPEFLTYFQNEAQLEKSRLLSDRFSAERPKGSFSTLEIQRTEQGDSAMYLCASSLASQETQYFGPGTRLLVL.

V and J are TRBV5-5 and TRBJ2-7; a possible D gene is TRBD2 (7 bases). The V end was cut by 0 bases, the J end by 0 bases, with 16 bases between. The CDR3 totals 17 residues. Per germline, CDR1 SGHKS and CDR2 YYEKEE (reference sequence). CDR3 loop: CASSLGPAAGASYEQYF. CDR3 DNA sequence: TGTGCCAGCAGCTTGGGCCCGGCTGCGGGGGCCTCCTACGAGCAGTACTTC.

This chain connects TRBV5-1 to TRBJ2-1; the D is unclear. Germline loops: CDR1 SGHRS, CDR2 YFSETQ. CDR3 size: 15 residues. Trimming cost V 0 bases and J 10 bases, with 17 bases left between them. Here the CDR3 reads CASSLDVPHVGEQFF. In nucleotides, the CDR3 is TGCGCCAGCAGCTTGGATGTCCCCCATGTCGGGGAGCAGTTCTTC. Full variable domain (missing parts from reference TRBV5-1 and TRBJ2-1): KAGVTQTPRYLIKTRGQQVTLSCSPISGHRSVSWYQQTPGQGLQFLFEYFSETQRNKGNFPGRFSGRQFSNSRSEMNVSTLELGDSALYLCASSLDVPHVGEQFFGPGTRLTVL.

J is TRBJ2-2 and V is TRBV27; D ambiguous. The CDR3 covers 14 residues. Germline lookup yields CDR1 MNHEY and CDR2 SMNVEV (reference sequence). The V end was cut by 3 bases, the J end by 4 bases, with 9 bases between. The CDR3 spells CASSLEQSTGELFF. The CDR3 DNA reads TGTGCCAGCAGTTTGGAGCAGAGCACCGGGGAGCTGTTTTTT.

The chain links TRBV30 to TRBJ1-3; maybe TRBD1 (5 bases). The V gene's germline CDR1 is GTSNPN and CDR2 SVGIG (reference sequence). The CDR3 is made up of 13 amino acids. Trimming took off 8 bases at V and 0 bases at J, with 11 bases between the two ends. CDR3 DNA sequence: TGTGCCCGGGGGGAGGGCTCTGGAAACACCATATATTTT. Its translation: CARGEGSGNTIYF.

The genes are TRBV6-1 and TRBJ1-4; the D gene is possibly TRBD1 (5 bases). The germline V and J ends were trimmed by 0 bases and 3 bases, with 20 bases remaining between them. CDR1 is MNHNS, CDR2 SASEGT, per germline. CDR3 length equals 19 residues. DNA of the CDR3: TGTGCCAGCAGTGAAGCTGGCGGCGGGGCCGTGGGAGCTAATGAAAAACTGTTTTTT. Translating gives CASSEAGGGAVGANEKLFF.

The genes are TRBV27 and TRBJ2-7; TRBD2 aligns across 10 bases. CDR3 length: 15 amino acids. The trim removed 8 bases at V and 4 bases at J, leaving 11 bases unmatched. CDR1 MNHEY and CDR2 SMNVEV come from the germline V gene (reference sequence). The CDR3 DNA sequence: TGTGCCAGCGGATTAGCGGGAGCGGGAGGGTACGAGCAGTACTTC. It translates to CASGLAGAGGYEQYF.

The V gene is TRBV15, the J gene TRBJ2-3, with TRBD2 identical over 9 bases. The CDR3 covers 14 residues. J was trimmed by 3 bases and V by 8 bases; bases with no gene match: 6. CDR1 LNHNV and CDR2 YYDKDF come from the germline V gene (reference sequence). The chain's CDR3 is CATGRGGYTDTQYF. The CDR3 DNA reads TGTGCCACCGGGCGGGGGGGCTATACAGATACGCAGTATTTT. Variable domain in full (rest from reference TRBV15 and TRBJ2-3): DAMVIQNPRYQVTQFGKPVTLSCSQTLNHNVMYWYQQKSSQAPKLLFHYYDKDFNNEADTPDNFQSRRPNTSFCFLDIRSPGLGDTAMYLCATGRGGYTDTQYFGPGTRLTVL.

The V gene is TRBV6-5, the J gene TRBJ2-7, with D perhaps matching TRBD1 (7 bases). This CDR3 contains 14 residues. The germline V and J ends were trimmed by 1 base and 4 bases, with 11 bases remaining between them. Germline CDR1 is MNHEY and CDR2 is SVGAGI. Here the CDR3 reads CASSYFQGGYEQYF. CDR3 sequence (DNA): TGTGCCAGCAGTTACTTCCAGGGGGGATACGAGCAGTACTTC.